This TCR beta chain was documented in a study of CD8 T cells in ankylosing spondylitis. Points from the study as a whole: A TCR beta motif of fewer than 10 highly homologous variants seemed to mark ankylosing spondylitis blood.

TCRdb analysed the 5' RACE reads with MiXCR anew, one entry per CDR3 protein. The sample holds roughly 90,000 distinct CDR3 sequences, about 8.3% seen once. This clonotype was counted ten times or more. Its antigen is unknown. The CDR3 sequence is 10 residues long. V lost 3 bases and J lost 8, with 3 bases in between. The TCR originated in a male donor with ankylosing spondylitis. This rearrangement joins TRBV12-3 or TRBV12-4 to TRBJ2-3, with D unresolved. Specimen: blood, either unsorted or a sorted T cell fraction (not recorded which). The CDR3 reads CASSLFTQYF. CDR3 bases: TGTGCCAGCAGTTTGTTTACGCAGTATTTT.